The 2 T cell receptor beta chains listed next were all sequenced from one sample in a study of cytomegalovirus exposure and HLA in healthy donors (dated by TCRdb to 2017 to 2019). Libraries were prepared through the immunoSEQ multiplex PCR assay. Entries here come from immuneACCESS through TCRdb and include only in-frame sequences with V and J called. Some clones fail to appear in such tables; in the studies checked, an unresolved V gene covers under half of the shortfall, and the cause of the remainder is unknown. The sample records some 200,000 clones, around 83% of which are singletons. In total, the top ten clones hold roughly 13% of the sample. The sample was PBMCs. These receptors came from a woman in her 30s in good health and CMV-seropositive.

The J gene is TRBJ2-1, the V gene TRBV5-1; D gene unclear. The CDR3 totals 14 residues. Germline V gives CDR1 SGHRS, CDR2 YFSETQ. The V gene lost 0 bases and the J gene lost 6 bases, with 10 bases spanning the gap. The chain's CDR3 is CASSLGAAVNEQFF. CDR3 in DNA: TGCGCCAGCAGCTTGGGTGCTGCGGTCAATGAGCAGTTCTTC.

V gene TRBV28 combines with J gene TRBJ1-1, with a possible D match to TRBD1 (6 bases). Trimming left V 2 bases short and J 0 bases short, with 13 bases between. In germline, CDR1 is MDHEN, CDR2 SYDVKM. The CDR3 totals 16 residues. CDR3 nucleotide sequence: TGTGCCAGCAGTTTACCCTTCGACAGGATGAACACTGAAGCTTTCTTT. Amino acid sequence: CASSLPFDRMNTEAFF.